The 26 T cell receptor beta chains presented below share a single source sample, sequenced in a study of T cell responses to AZD1222 COVID-19 vaccine. Libraries were prepared by immunoSEQ multiplex PCR; TCRdb keeps only in-frame clonotypes and omits some of them. The sample has about 140,000 clones, 90% to 95% seen once; the top ten hold approximately 4%. Sample: peripheral blood, taken 28 days after the second AZD1222 dose. The origin of the receptors is an adult who received the AZD1222 COVID-19 vaccine.

The chain joins TRBV5-1 to TRBJ1-4; maybe TRBD1 (5 bases). This CDR3 region has 15 residues. V dropped 3 bases and J dropped 5 bases, with 14 bases sitting between them. Germline lookup yields CDR1 SGHRS and CDR2 YFSETQ. CDR3 nucleotides: TGCGCCAGCAGCTCAGCCGGGACCGAGAATGAAAAACTGTTTTTT. As protein: CASSSAGTENEKLFF.

This clone has just one count. The chain combines TRBV19 with TRBJ1-4, with D perhaps TRBD1 (6 bases). The germline V gene encodes CDR1 LNHDA and CDR2 SQIVND (reference sequence). The CDR3 runs 17 residues. The ends were cut back, 0 bases at V and 8 bases at J, with 19 bases in the middle. CDR3 in amino acids: CASSIDGGHPREEKLFF. The CDR3 DNA reads as TGTGCCAGTAGTATAGATGGGGGACATCCGAGGGAAGAAAAACTGTTTTTT. The full variable domain, with the rest looked up from reference TRBV19 and TRBJ1-4, is DGGITQSPKYLFRKEGQNVTLSCEQNLNHDAMYWYRQDPGQGLRLIYYSQIVNDFQKGDIAEGYSVSREKKESFPLTVTSAQKNPTAFYLCASSIDGGHPREEKLFFGSGTQLSVL.

The V and J genes are TRBV7-2 and TRBJ2-7; 7 nucleotides align to TRBD2. V shed 5 bases, J shed 0 bases, and the junction held 7 bases outside the gene matches. This CDR3 contains 15 residues. Germline V gives CDR1 SGHTA, CDR2 FQGNSA. Written as DNA, the CDR3 is TGTGCCAGCAGCAACCGGGACTACTTCTCCTACGAGCAGTACTTC. Its protein product is CASSNRDYFSYEQYF.

This clone was observed once. The gene calls are TRBV7-2 and TRBJ2-7; D is undetermined. V was shortened by 1 base and J by 0 bases, with 13 bases between the two germline ends. CDR3 length equals 16 residues. The germline V gene has CDR1 SGHTA and CDR2 FQGNSA. CDR3 DNA: TGTGCCAGCAGCTTAGTAGTACAATCCGCCTCCTACGAGCAGTACTTC. This codes for CASSLVVQSASYEQYF. Full variable domain (remainder filled in from reference TRBV7-2 and TRBJ2-7): GAGVSQSPSNKVTEKGKDVELRCDPISGHTALYWYRQSLGQGLEFLIYFQGNSAPDKSGLPSDRFSAERTGGSVSTLTIQRTQQEDSAVYLCASSLVVQSASYEQYFGPGTRLTVT.

The rearrangement joins TRBV5-5 to TRBJ2-1; 8 bases align to TRBD1. Per the germline V gene, CDR1 is SGHKS and CDR2 is YYEKEE (reference sequence). The V segment lost 0 bases and the J segment 7 bases; nucleotides outside the gene matches: 6. CDR3 length: 15 amino acids. The DNA of the CDR3 is TGTGCCAGCAGCTTGGCGTCAGGGGGCAGGAATGAGCAGTTCTTC. Translated: CASSLASGGRNEQFF.

The chain recombines TRBV29-1 with TRBJ1-2, with unresolved D. The V gene lost 1 base and the J gene lost 7 bases, with 10 bases spanning the gap. This CDR3 spans 12 amino acids. The germline V gene has CDR1 SQVTM and CDR2 ANQGSEA. CDR3 DNA: TGCAGCGTTGAAGTCCAAGAGGGTGGCTACACCTTC. Protein product: CSVEVQEGGYTF.

The chain is built from TRBV7-9 and TRBJ2-2; D is perhaps TRBD1 (5 bases). Trimming removed 5 bases from V and 3 bases from J, with 13 bases in between. The CDR3 has 15 amino acids. Per germline, CDR1 SEHNR and CDR2 FQNEAQ (reference sequence). This CDR3 is CASSGVARDTGELFF. The CDR3 region has the DNA TGTGCCAGCAGCGGAGTAGCCAGGGACACCGGGGAGCTGTTTTTT.

This clone was found once. V and J are TRBV5-1 and TRBJ2-3; weak D call: TRBD1 (6 bases). Germline V gene lookup returns CDR1 SGHRS and CDR2 YFSETQ. There are 16 residues in the CDR3. The ends were cut back, 2 bases at V and 5 bases at J, with 18 bases in the middle. DNA for the CDR3: TGCGCCAGCAGCTTTATCTCAGGGGATAGAGAAGATACGCAGTATTTT. Its translation: CASSFISGDREDTQYF.

V is TRBV5-1 and J is TRBJ2-3; 9 nucleotides align to TRBD2. With 5 bases clipped from V and 1 base from J, the junction kept 8 bases outside the gene matches. This CDR3 spans 16 amino acids. Germline V gene lookup returns CDR1 SGHRS and CDR2 YFSETQ. The CDR3: CASSSLLAGGTDTQYF. Here the CDR3 DNA reads TGCGCCAGCAGTTCTTTGTTAGCGGGGGGCACAGATACGCAGTATTTT. The complete variable domain, with remaining parts taken from reference TRBV5-1 and TRBJ2-3, reads KAGVTQTPRYLIKTRGQQVTLSCSPISGHRSVSWYQQTPGQGLQFLFEYFSETQRNKGNFPGRFSGRQFSNSRSEMNVSTLELGDSALYLCASSSLLAGGTDTQYFGPGTRLTVL.

V and J are TRBV10-3 and TRBJ2-1; 15 nucleotides align to TRBD2. There are 15 residues in the CDR3. V shed 10 bases, J shed 7 bases, and the junction held 8 bases outside the gene matches. Germline assignment: CDR1 ENHRY and CDR2 SYGVKD. The CDR3 sequence: CATLGTSGRSNEQFF. The CDR3 DNA reads TGTGCCACTCTCGGGACTAGCGGGAGGAGTAATGAGCAGTTCTTC.

The chain recombines TRBV19 with TRBJ1-3; D gene ambiguous. Germline assignment: CDR1 LNHDA and CDR2 SQIVND (reference sequence). V lost 4 bases and J lost 2, with 12 bases in between. The CDR3 has 15 residues. CDR3 residues: CASSTPALTGNTIYF. For the CDR3, the DNA is TGTGCCAGTAGTACCCCCGCCCTGACTGGAAACACCATATATTTT. The whole variable domain, filled in from reference TRBV19 and TRBJ1-3, reads DGGITQSPKYLFRKEGQNVTLSCEQNLNHDAMYWYRQDPGQGLRLIYYSQIVNDFQKGDIAEGYSVSREKKESFPLTVTSAQKNPTAFYLCASSTPALTGNTIYFGEGSWLTVV.

The rearrangement joins TRBV5-4 to TRBJ1-1; 7 bases match TRBD1. This CDR3 is 13 amino acids long. Germline CDR1 SGHNT, CDR2 YYREEE (reference sequence). Losses at the gene ends were 4 bases for V and 1 base for J; bases not matched to a gene: 1. The CDR3 coding sequence is TGTGCCAGCAGCCGGACAGGGAACACTGAAGCTTTCTTT. This translates into CASSRTGNTEAFF.

The chain is built from TRBV29-1 and TRBJ1-2, with TRBD1 matching over 8 bases. This CDR3 has 11 residues. The germline gives CDR1 SQVTM, CDR2 ANQGSEA. V lost 7 bases to trimming and J lost 5 bases; unmatched junction nucleotides: 3. CDR3 in DNA: TGCAGCGCCACAGGGGGGTATGGCTACACCTTC. Translation gives CSATGGYGYTF.

The rearrangement joins TRBV7-6 to TRBJ2-5; either TRBD1 or TRBD2 may supply D (5 bases each). Germline V gives CDR1 SGHVS, CDR2 FNYEAQ. V lost 2 bases and J lost 5, with 18 bases in between. The CDR3 is made up of 16 amino acids. The CDR3 is CASSLPPRGSEETQYF. Written as DNA, the CDR3 is TGTGCCAGCAGCTTACCCCCGAGGGGCAGTGAGGAGACCCAGTACTTC.

This chain joins TRBV5-1 and TRBJ1-2; TRBD1 matches at 8 bases. The CDR3 has 15 amino acids. Germline trimming cut 0 bases from V and 4 bases from J; bases unmatched to any gene: 5. Germline V gene lookup returns CDR1 SGHRS and CDR2 YFSETQ. This chain's CDR3 is CASSLVPGTGYGYTF. CDR3 bases: TGCGCCAGCAGCTTGGTGCCGGGGACAGGCTATGGCTACACCTTC. The whole variable domain, remainder taken from reference TRBV5-1 and TRBJ1-2, is KAGVTQTPRYLIKTRGQQVTLSCSPISGHRSVSWYQQTPGQGLQFLFEYFSETQRNKGNFPGRFSGRQFSNSRSEMNVSTLELGDSALYLCASSLVPGTGYGYTFGSGTRLTVV.

The chain is built from TRBV12-3 or TRBV12-4 and TRBJ1-1; no firm D call. V was clipped by 3 bases and J by 11 bases, with 13 bases between them. The CDR3 is made up of 12 amino acids. CDR3 DNA sequence: TGTGCCAGCAGTTTCACCGAGGTGAGGGCTTTCTTT. Translating gives CASSFTEVRAFF.

This chain uses TRBV4-3 with TRBJ2-1; TRBD2 matches 8 bases. The germline CDR1 and CDR2 sequences are LGHNA and YSLEER. V lost 0 bases to trimming and J lost 7 bases; unmatched junction nucleotides: 11. The CDR3 contains 17 residues. Written as DNA, the CDR3 is TGCGCCAGCAGCCAAGAGGGCTACAGTCGGGGGGGGAATGAGCAGTTCTTC. It specifies CASSQEGYSRGGNEQFF.

In its sample, this clone is medium-sized. This chain connects TRBV19 to TRBJ2-3; 9 nucleotides match TRBD1. Germline V gene lookup returns CDR1 LNHDA and CDR2 SQIVND (reference sequence). The trim removed 5 bases at V and 4 bases at J, leaving 4 bases unmatched. The CDR3 covers 14 residues. CDR3 DNA: TGTGCCAGTAGTGAGGGACAGGGACCAGATACGCAGTATTTT. Its protein product is CASSEGQGPDTQYF.

The genes are TRBV11-2 and TRBJ2-7, with D perhaps TRBD2 (6 bases). V was cut by 4 bases and J by 2 bases, with 9 bases left in between. This CDR3 comprises 13 residues. Per the germline V gene, CDR1 is SGHAT and CDR2 is FQNNGV. CDR3 region: CASSSGGAYEQYF. The CDR3 coding sequence is TGTGCCAGCAGCTCCGGAGGGGCCTACGAGCAGTACTTC. The variable domain in full, with the rest retrieved from reference TRBV11-2 and TRBJ2-7, is EAGVAQSPRYKIIEKRQSVAFWCNPISGHATLYWYQQILGQGPKLLIQFQNNGVVDDSQLPKDRFSAERLKGVDSTLKIQPAKLEDSAVYLCASSSGGAYEQYFGPGTRLTVT.

The chain carries TRBV29-1 and TRBJ2-1; D perhaps matches TRBD2 (6 bases). Per germline, CDR1 SQVTM and CDR2 ANQGSEA. This CDR3 is 13 amino acids long. Trimming removed 8 bases at V and 7 bases at J, with 18 bases between. CDR3 coding DNA: TGCAGCCCGACCGGGGGTTCGGGGAATGAGCAGTTCTTC. Amino acid sequence: CSPTGGSGNEQFF.

This sequence joins TRBV2 and TRBJ1-3; 12 bases are a match to TRBD1. J was trimmed by 4 bases and V by 6 bases; bases with no gene match: 10. Germline values: CDR1 SNHLY, CDR2 FYNNEI. The length of the CDR3 is 17 residues. CDR3 bases: TGTGCCAGCAGAACCGGGACAGGGGGCTATTCGGGAAACACCATATATTTT. As protein: CASRTGTGGYSGNTIYF.

This clone was detected only once. This sequence joins TRBV10-1 and TRBJ1-5; D not resolved. Per the germline V gene, CDR1 is WNHNN and CDR2 is SYGVQD (reference sequence). CDR3 length equals 15 residues. Trimming took off 3 bases at V and 0 bases at J, with 9 bases between the two ends. For the CDR3, the DNA is TGCGCCAGCAGTGAAAAACAGAATAGCAATCAGCCCCAGCATTTT. It is translated as CASSEKQNSNQPQHF.

The rearrangement uses TRBV7-2 and TRBJ1-2, with D perhaps matching TRBD1 (5 bases). The germline V gene encodes CDR1 SGHTA and CDR2 FQGNSA. V was cut by 8 bases and J by 1 base, with 14 bases left in between. CDR3 length: 14 residues. CDR3 in DNA: TGTGCCAGCGCAGGATCGGGGGTTAACTATGGCTACACCTTC. Amino acid sequence: CASAGSGVNYGYTF. The full variable domain, with the rest looked up from reference TRBV7-2 and TRBJ1-2, is GAGVSQSPSNKVTEKGKDVELRCDPISGHTALYWYRQSLGQGLEFLIYFQGNSAPDKSGLPSDRFSAERTGGSVSTLTIQRTQQEDSAVYLCASAGSGVNYGYTFGSGTRLTVV.

With regard to this clone: Other nucleotide sequences from this sample produce the same CDR3. The chain recombines TRBV7-2 with TRBJ2-3; a possible D gene is TRBD2 (6 bases). This CDR3 contains 15 residues. V lost 0 bases and J 1 base, leaving 8 bases between the germline ends. CDR1 and CDR2 (germline): SGHTA, FQGNSA. The CDR3 protein is CASSLASGGTDTQYF. The CDR3 nucleotides are TGTGCCAGCAGCTTAGCTAGCGGCGGCACAGATACGCAGTATTTT.

V is TRBV2 and J is TRBJ2-3, with D uncertain. This CDR3 is built from 15 residues. Germline CDR1 is SNHLY and CDR2 is FYNNEI. Trimming took off 6 bases at V and 0 bases at J, with 13 bases between the two ends. This CDR3 is CASSPGRTSTDTQYF. The CDR3 DNA reads TGTGCCAGCAGCCCGGGTAGGACGAGCACAGATACGCAGTATTTT.

The chain carries TRBV27 and TRBJ1-2, with a tentative D call TRBD1 (5 bases). CDR3 length equals 11 residues. Trimming stripped 9 bases from V and 8 bases from J, with 13 bases between. Per the germline V gene, CDR1 is MNHEY and CDR2 is SMNVEV (reference sequence). CDR3 nucleotide sequence: TGTGCCAGTGGGGAATGGGGCGGCTACACCTTC. This codes for CASGEWGGYTF.